Listed below are T cell receptor delta chains from one sample, sequenced in a study of gamma-delta chains in newborns, infants, children. TCRdb used CATT to re-call clones from the reads. The table lists roughly 10,000 delta-chain clones, about 23% of them singletons. What was sequenced was blood. These receptors were collected from a child who was a newborn, infant or young child, either healthy, febrile or measles-vaccinated (not recorded which). Each CDR3 is given with its conserved first and last residue. Each record gives: J gene, V gene, D gene, clone size, CDR3 length, CDR3 protein, CDR3 DNA. A D gene is named only where the DNA matches it firmly. Clone size is stated in some rows and not others, as once, few, many or a class when expanded.

J gene: TRDJ1
V gene: TRDV2
D gene: TRDD3
clone size: medium-sized
CDR3 length: 18
CDR3 protein: CACDPLSMGDPHTDKLIF
CDR3 DNA: TGTGCCTGTGATCCCCTGTCGATGGGGGACCCTCACACCGATAAACTCATCTTT

J gene: TRDJ2
V gene: TRDV1
D gene: TRDD3
clone size: -
CDR3 length: 18
CDR3 protein: CALGDDTLAGIRTAQLFF
CDR3 DNA: TGTGCTCTTGGGGACGATACTCTAGCGGGGATAAGGACAGCACAACTCTTCTTT

J gene: TRDJ3
V gene: TRDV2
D gene: TRDD3
clone size: -
CDR3 length: 25
CDR3 protein: CACDTVDPGDTPSPTSSWDTRQMFF
CDR3 DNA: TGTGCCTGTGACACCGTCGATCCGGGGGATACGCCTTCTCCCACTAGCTCCTGGGACACCCGACAGATGTTTTTC

J gene: TRDJ1
V gene: TRDV2
D gene: TRDD3
clone size: -
CDR3 length: 15
CDR3 protein: CACDYTGGKTGKLIF
CDR3 DNA: TGTGCCTGTGACTATACTGGGGGAAAAACAGGTAAACTCATCTTT

J gene: TRDJ1
V gene: TRDV3
D gene: TRDD3
clone size: few
CDR3 length: 14
CDR3 protein: CAFPTLGDTDKLIF
CDR3 DNA: TGTGCCTTTCCTACGCTGGGGGATACCGATAAACTCATCTTT

J gene: TRDJ3
V gene: TRDV2
D gene: -
clone size: -
CDR3 length: 18
CDR3 protein: CACDTGRESSWETRKMFF
CDR3 DNA: TGTGCCTGTGACACCGGAAGGGAGAGCTCCTGGGAAACCCGAAAGATGTTTTTC

J gene: TRDJ1
V gene: TRDV2
D gene: TRDD3
clone size: few
CDR3 length: 21
CDR3 protein: CACGTLTRTGGTGPPTDKLIF
CDR3 DNA: TGTGCCTGTGGCACCCTCACCCGTACTGGGGGAACAGGACCCCCCACCGATAAACTCATCTTT

J gene: TRDJ1
V gene: TRDV2
D gene: TRDD3
clone size: few
CDR3 length: 18
CDR3 protein: CACDPVLGDTTVADKPIF
CDR3 DNA: TGTGCCTGTGACCCCGTACTGGGGGATACCACAGTAGCCGATAAACCCATCTTT

J gene: TRDJ3
V gene: TRDV2
D gene: TRDD3
clone size: few
CDR3 length: 20
CDR3 protein: CACDTVAGGQSSWDTRQMFF
CDR3 DNA: TGTGCCTGTGACACCGTTGCTGGGGGACAAAGCTCCTGGGACACCCGACAGATGTTTTTC

J gene: TRDJ1
V gene: TRDV2
D gene: TRDD3
clone size: -
CDR3 length: 20
CDR3 protein: CACDRISHWGIPLNTDKLIF
CDR3 DNA: TGTGCCTGTGACCGGATAAGCCACTGGGGGATACCTCTGAACACCGATAAACTCATCTTT

J gene: TRDJ3
V gene: TRDV2
D gene: TRDD3
clone size: medium-sized
CDR3 length: 18
CDR3 protein: CACDTLGASSWDTRQMFF
CDR3 DNA: TGTGCCTGTGACACCCTGGGGGCCAGCTCCTGGGACACCCGACAGATGTTTTTC

J gene: TRDJ1
V gene: TRDV2
D gene: TRDD3
clone size: few
CDR3 length: 15
CDR3 protein: CACDTLGETSDKLIF
CDR3 DNA: TGTGCCTGTGACACCCTGGGGGAAACCTCCGATAAACTCATCTTT

J gene: TRDJ1
V gene: TRDV2
D gene: TRDD3
clone size: -
CDR3 length: 20
CDR3 protein: CACDNLGDAEERRKSDKLIF
CDR3 DNA: TGTGCCTGTGACAACCTGGGGGATGCGGAGGAGCGGAGAAAATCCGATAAACTCATCTTT

J gene: TRDJ3
V gene: TRDV2
D gene: TRDD3
clone size: -
CDR3 length: 20
CDR3 protein: CACDTVRDTPSSWDTRQMFF
CDR3 DNA: TGTGCCTGTGACACTGTCAGGGATACGCCGAGCTCCTGGGACACCCGACAGATGTTTTTC

J gene: TRDJ1
V gene: TRDV2
D gene: TRDD3
clone size: -
CDR3 length: 16
CDR3 protein: CACDTLQLGDTQGLIF
CDR3 DNA: TGTGCCTGTGACACCCTCCAACTGGGGGATACGCAGGGACTCATCTTT

J gene: TRDJ1
V gene: TRDV1
D gene: -
clone size: few
CDR3 length: 22
CDR3 protein: CALGASRFPLNWEPSYTDKLIF
CDR3 DNA: TGTGCTCTTGGGGCAAGCAGGTTTCCCCTCAACTGGGAGCCTTCGTACACCGATAAACTCATCTTT

J gene: TRDJ1
V gene: TRDV1
D gene: -
clone size: -
CDR3 length: 20
CDR3 protein: CALGAGYVGGFLALADKLIF
CDR3 DNA: TGTGCTCTTGGGGCAGGCTACGTTGGGGGCTTTTTGGCCCTAGCCGATAAACTCATCTTT

J gene: TRDJ1
V gene: TRDV2
D gene: TRDD3
clone size: medium-sized
CDR3 length: 17
CDR3 protein: CACDPLREGDTLRKLIF
CDR3 DNA: TGTGCCTGTGACCCCCTTCGGGAGGGGGATACGCTAAGAAAACTCATCTTT

J gene: TRDJ1
V gene: TRDV3
D gene: TRDD3
clone size: -
CDR3 length: 22
CDR3 protein: CAFRWRPRSNKLGDLWTDKLIF
CDR3 DNA: TGTGCCTTTAGGTGGAGACCCCGGTCCAACAAACTGGGGGATCTATGGACCGACAAACTCATCTTT

J gene: TRDJ2
V gene: TRDV2
D gene: TRDD2
clone size: medium-sized
CDR3 length: 19
CDR3 protein: CACDQIPTHTDDRTAQLFF
CDR3 DNA: TGTGCCTGTGACCAAATTCCTACCCATACTGACGACCGAACAGCACAACTCTTCTTT

J gene: TRDJ1
V gene: TRDV2
D gene: TRDD3
clone size: few
CDR3 length: 17
CDR3 protein: CACDALLLGVQPHKLIF
CDR3 DNA: TGTGCCTGTGACGCCCTTTTACTGGGGGTTCAACCCCATAAACTCATCTTT

J gene: TRDJ1
V gene: TRAV29/DV5
D gene: TRDD3
clone size: -
CDR3 length: 20
CDR3 protein: CAASSDPYAHGDNRIDKLIF
CDR3 DNA: TGTGCAGCAAGCAGCGACCCGTACGCACATGGGGATAATAGGATCGATAAACTCATCTTT

J gene: TRDJ1
V gene: TRDV2
D gene: TRDD3
clone size: few
CDR3 length: 14
CDR3 protein: CACDTLGETDKLIF
CDR3 DNA: TGTGCCTGTGACACACTGGGGGAAACCGATAAACTCATCTTT